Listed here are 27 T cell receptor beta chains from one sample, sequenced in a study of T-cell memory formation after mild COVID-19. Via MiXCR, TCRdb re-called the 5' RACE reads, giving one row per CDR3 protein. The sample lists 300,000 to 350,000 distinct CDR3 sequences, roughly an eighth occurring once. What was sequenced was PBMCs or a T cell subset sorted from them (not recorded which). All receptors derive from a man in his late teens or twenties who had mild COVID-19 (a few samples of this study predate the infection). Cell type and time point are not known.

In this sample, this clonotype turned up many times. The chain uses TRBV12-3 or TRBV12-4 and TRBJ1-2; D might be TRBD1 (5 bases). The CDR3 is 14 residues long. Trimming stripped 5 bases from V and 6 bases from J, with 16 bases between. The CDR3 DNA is TGTGCCAGCAGTCCCCAATCGGGGCACGATGGCTACACCTTC. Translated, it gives CASSPQSGHDGYTF.

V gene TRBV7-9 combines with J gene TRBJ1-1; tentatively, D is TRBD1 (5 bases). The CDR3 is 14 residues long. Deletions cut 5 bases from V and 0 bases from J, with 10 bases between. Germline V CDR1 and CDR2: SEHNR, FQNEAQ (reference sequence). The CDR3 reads CASSVQALNTEAFF. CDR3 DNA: TGTGCCAGCAGCGTACAGGCGCTGAACACTGAAGCTTTCTTT.

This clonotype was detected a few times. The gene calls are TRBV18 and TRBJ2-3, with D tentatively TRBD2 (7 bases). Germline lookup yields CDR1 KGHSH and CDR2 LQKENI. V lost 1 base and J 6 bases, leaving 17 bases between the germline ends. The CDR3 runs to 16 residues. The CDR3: CASSPRGGEPRDTQYF. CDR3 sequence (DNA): TGTGCCAGCTCACCACGGGGGGGCGAGCCGCGGGATACGCAGTATTTT.

Here the CDR3 reads CASTLRGGETQYF. The CDR3 coding sequence is TGTGCCAGCACCCTCCGGGGTGGGGAGACCCAGTACTTC. The rearrangement uses TRBV7-2 and TRBJ2-5; TRBD2 might be the D (5 bases). Germline V lookup: CDR1 SGHTA, CDR2 FQGNSA. The ends were cut back, 7 bases at V and 5 bases at J, with 14 bases in the middle. The CDR3 consists of 13 residues.

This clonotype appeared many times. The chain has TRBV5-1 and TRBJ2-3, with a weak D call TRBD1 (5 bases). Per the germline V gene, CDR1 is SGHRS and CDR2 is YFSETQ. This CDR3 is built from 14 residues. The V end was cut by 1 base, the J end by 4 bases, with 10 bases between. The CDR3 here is CASSLFTGPDTQYF. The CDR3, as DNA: TGCGCCAGCAGCTTGTTCACAGGCCCAGATACGCAGTATTTT.

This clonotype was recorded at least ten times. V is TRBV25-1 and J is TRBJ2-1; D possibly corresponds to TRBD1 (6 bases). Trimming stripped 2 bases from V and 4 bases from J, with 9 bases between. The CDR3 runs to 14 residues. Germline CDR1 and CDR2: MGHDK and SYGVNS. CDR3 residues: CASSEGGPYNEQFF. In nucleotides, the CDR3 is TGTGCCAGCAGTGAAGGGGGCCCGTACAATGAGCAGTTCTTC.

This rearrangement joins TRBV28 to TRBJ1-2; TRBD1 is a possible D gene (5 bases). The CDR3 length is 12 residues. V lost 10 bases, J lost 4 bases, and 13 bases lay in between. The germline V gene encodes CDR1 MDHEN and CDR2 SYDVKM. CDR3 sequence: CATGRGTYGYTF. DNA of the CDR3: TGTGCCACCGGGCGGGGGACCTATGGCTACACCTTC.

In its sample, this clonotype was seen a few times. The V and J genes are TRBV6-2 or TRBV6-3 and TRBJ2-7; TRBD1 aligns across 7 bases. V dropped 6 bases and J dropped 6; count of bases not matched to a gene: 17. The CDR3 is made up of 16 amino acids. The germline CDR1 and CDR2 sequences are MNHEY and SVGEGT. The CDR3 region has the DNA TGTGCCAGCAGGCAACCGGGACAGCCACGAACGCGCGAGCAGTACTTC. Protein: CASRQPGQPRTREQYF.

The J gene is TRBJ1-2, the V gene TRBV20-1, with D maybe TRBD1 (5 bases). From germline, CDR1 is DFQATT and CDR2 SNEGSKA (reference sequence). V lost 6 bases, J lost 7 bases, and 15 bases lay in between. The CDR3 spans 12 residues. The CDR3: CSAPLRDLGYTF. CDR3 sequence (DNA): TGCAGTGCCCCCCTCCGGGACCTTGGCTACACCTTC.

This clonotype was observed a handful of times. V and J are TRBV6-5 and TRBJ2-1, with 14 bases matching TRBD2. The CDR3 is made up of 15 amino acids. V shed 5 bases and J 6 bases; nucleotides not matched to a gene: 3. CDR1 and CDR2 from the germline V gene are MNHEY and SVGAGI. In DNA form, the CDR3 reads TGTGCCAGCAGTCGACTAGCGGGGGGGACCAATGAGCAGTTCTTC. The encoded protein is CASSRLAGGTNEQFF.

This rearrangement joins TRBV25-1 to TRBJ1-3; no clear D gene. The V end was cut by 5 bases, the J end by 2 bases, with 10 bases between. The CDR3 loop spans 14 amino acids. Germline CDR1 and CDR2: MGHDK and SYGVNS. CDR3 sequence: CASSNAYTGNTIYF. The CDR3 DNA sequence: TGTGCCAGCAGTAACGCCTATACTGGAAACACCATATATTTT. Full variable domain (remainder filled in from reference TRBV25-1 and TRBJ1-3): EADIYQTPRYLVIGTGKKITLECSQTMGHDKMYWYQQDPGMELHLIHYSYGVNSTEKGDLSSESTVSRIRTEHFPLTLESARPSHTSQYLCASSNAYTGNTIYFGEGSWLTVV.

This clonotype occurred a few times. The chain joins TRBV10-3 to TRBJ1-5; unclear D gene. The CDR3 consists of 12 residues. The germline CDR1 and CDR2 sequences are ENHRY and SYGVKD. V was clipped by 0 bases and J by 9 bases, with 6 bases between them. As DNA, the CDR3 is TGTGCCATCAGTGAGTCAGGTTCGCCCCAGCATTTT. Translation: CAISESGSPQHF.

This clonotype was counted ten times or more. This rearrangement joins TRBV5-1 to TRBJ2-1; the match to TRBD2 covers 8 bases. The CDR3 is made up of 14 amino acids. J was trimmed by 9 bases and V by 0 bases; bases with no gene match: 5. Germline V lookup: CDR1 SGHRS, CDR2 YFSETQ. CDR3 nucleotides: TGCGCCAGCAGCTTGGGGCGGGGGGCAGTTGAGCAGTTCTTC. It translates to CASSLGRGAVEQFF.

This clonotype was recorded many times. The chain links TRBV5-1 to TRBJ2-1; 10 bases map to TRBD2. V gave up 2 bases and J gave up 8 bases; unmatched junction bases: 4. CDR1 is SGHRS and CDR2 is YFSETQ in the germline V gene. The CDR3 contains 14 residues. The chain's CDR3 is CASSLPSGGYEQFF. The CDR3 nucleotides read TGCGCCAGCAGCTTACCTAGCGGGGGCTATGAGCAGTTCTTC.

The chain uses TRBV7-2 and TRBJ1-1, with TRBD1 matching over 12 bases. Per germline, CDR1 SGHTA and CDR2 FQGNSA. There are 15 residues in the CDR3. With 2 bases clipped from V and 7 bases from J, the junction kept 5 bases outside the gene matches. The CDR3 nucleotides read TGTGCCAGCAGCTTAAAGGGACAGGGGGCCGGTGAAGCTTTCTTT. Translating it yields CASSLKGQGAGEAFF.

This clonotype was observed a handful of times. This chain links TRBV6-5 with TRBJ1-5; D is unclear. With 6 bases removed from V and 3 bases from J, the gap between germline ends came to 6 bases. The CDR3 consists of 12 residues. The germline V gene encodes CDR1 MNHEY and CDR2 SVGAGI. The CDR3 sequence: CASSRANQPQHF. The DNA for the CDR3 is TGTGCCAGCAGCCGAGCCAATCAGCCCCAGCATTTT.

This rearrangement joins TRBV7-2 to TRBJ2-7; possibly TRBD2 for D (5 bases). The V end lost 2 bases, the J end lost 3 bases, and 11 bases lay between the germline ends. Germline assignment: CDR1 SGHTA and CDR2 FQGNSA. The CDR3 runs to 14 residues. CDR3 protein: CASSLLLGIYEQYF. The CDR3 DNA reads TGTGCCAGCAGCTTATTACTAGGGATCTACGAGCAGTACTTC.

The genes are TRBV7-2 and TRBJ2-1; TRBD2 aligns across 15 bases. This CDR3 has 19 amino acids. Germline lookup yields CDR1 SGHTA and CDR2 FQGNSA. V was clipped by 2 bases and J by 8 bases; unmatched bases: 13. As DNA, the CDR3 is TGTGCCAGCAGCTTACGTACTGGACTAGCGGGGGGGCCTAAGTATGAGCAGTTCTTC. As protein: CASSLRTGLAGGPKYEQFF. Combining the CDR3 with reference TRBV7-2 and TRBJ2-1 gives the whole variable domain GAGVSQSPSNKVTEKGKDVELRCDPISGHTALYWYRQSLGQGLEFLIYFQGNSAPDKSGLPSDRFSAERTGGSVSTLTIQRTQQEDSAVYLCASSLRTGLAGGPKYEQFFGPGTRLTVL.

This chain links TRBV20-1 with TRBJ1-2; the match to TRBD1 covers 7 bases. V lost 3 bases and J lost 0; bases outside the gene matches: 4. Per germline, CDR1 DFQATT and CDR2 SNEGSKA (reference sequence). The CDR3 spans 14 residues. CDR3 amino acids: CSASGDSANYGYTF. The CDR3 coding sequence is TGCAGTGCTAGCGGGGACAGCGCTAACTATGGCTACACCTTC.

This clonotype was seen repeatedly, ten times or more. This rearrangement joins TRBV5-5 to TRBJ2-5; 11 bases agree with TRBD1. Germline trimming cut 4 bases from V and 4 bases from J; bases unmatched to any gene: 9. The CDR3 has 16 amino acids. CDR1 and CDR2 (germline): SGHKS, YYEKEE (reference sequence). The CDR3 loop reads CASSPRTGGKGETQYF. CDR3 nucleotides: TGTGCCAGCAGCCCTAGGACAGGGGGCAAGGGAGAGACCCAGTACTTC.

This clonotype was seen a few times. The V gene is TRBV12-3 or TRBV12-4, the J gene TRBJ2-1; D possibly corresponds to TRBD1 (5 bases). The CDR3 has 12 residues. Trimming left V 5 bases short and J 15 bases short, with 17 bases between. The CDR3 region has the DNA TGTGCCAGCAGTCCGGACATCCTTTTGAGGTTCTTC. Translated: CASSPDILLRFF.

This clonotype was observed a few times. The CDR3 region is CASSQNAGVGAHGYTF. The CDR3 DNA sequence: TGTGCCAGCAGCCAAAACGCTGGAGTGGGGGCCCATGGCTACACCTTC. The gene calls are TRBV3-1 and TRBJ1-2; TRBD1 is a possible D gene (6 bases). From germline, CDR1 is LGHDT and CDR2 YNNKEL (reference sequence). The CDR3 is 16 residues long. V lost 2 bases to trimming and J lost 6 bases, with 19 bases between them.

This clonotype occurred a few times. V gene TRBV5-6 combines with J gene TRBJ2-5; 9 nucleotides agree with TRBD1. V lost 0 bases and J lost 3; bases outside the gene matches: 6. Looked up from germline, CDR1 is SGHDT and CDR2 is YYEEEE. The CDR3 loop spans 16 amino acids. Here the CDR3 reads CASSLGHRGPEETQYF. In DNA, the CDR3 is TGTGCCAGCAGCTTGGGTCACAGGGGGCCGGAAGAGACCCAGTACTTC.

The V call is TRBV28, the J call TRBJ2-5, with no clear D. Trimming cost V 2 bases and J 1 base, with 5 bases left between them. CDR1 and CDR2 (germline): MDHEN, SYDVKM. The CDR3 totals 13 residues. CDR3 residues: CASSLPAQETQYF. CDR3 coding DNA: TGTGCCAGCAGTTTACCAGCCCAAGAGACCCAGTACTTC.

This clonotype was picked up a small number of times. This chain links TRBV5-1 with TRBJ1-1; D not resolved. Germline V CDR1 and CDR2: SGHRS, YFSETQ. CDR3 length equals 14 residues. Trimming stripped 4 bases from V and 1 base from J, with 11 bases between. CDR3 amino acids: CASSQDSSNTEAFF. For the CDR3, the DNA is TGCGCCAGCAGCCAAGACTCCTCGAACACTGAAGCTTTCTTT.

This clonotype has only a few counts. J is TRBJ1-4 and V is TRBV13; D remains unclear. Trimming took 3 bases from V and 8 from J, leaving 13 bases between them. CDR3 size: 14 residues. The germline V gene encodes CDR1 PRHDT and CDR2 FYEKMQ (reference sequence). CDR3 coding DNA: TGTGCCAGCAGCTTCCGGGGAGGTCGGGAAAAACTGTTTTTT. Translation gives CASSFRGGREKLFF.

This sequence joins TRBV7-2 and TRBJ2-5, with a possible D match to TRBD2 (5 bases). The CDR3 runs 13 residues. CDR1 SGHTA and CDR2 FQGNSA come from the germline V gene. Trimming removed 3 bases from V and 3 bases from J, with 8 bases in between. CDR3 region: CASSFRGKETQYF. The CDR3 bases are TGTGCCAGCAGCTTTCGAGGGAAAGAGACCCAGTACTTC. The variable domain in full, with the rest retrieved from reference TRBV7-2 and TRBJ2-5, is GAGVSQSPSNKVTEKGKDVELRCDPISGHTALYWYRQSLGQGLEFLIYFQGNSAPDKSGLPSDRFSAERTGGSVSTLTIQRTQQEDSAVYLCASSFRGKETQYFGPGTRLLVL.